Each of the 9 T cell receptor beta chains below was sequenced from the same sample in a study of Graves' ophthalmopathy and Graves' hyperthyroidism. Transcripts of RNA were the source for amplifying TCR beta CDR3 regions. In the first round, RT-PCR was carried out with HTBI primers, and a multiplex PCR formed the second round. TCRdb reprocessed the multiplex PCR reads via MiXCR and lists one record per CDR3 protein. The sample has roughly 1.1 million distinct CDR3 sequences, less than 45% seen once. Material: peripheral blood or thyroid tissue (not recorded which). These TCRs come from an adult man with Graves' hyperthyroidism.

Notes on this clonotype: A read error may explain this, as a much larger clone is one base away. V usage is TRBV29-1 and J usage is TRBJ2-2, with 7 bases aligning to TRBD2. Trimming took 4 bases from V and 6 from J; bases not matched to a gene: 20. CDR1 and CDR2 (germline): SQVTM, ANQGSEA. The CDR3 spans 18 residues. The CDR3 loop is CSVASLLGAGDGAGELFF. In DNA, the CDR3 is TGCAGCGTTGCCTCTCTGCTTGGGGCGGGAGACGGAGCCGGGGAGCTGTTTTTT.

This clonotype turned up a few times. The genes are TRBV12-3 or TRBV12-4 and TRBJ2-3, with 7 bases that match TRBD1. The CDR3 runs to 14 residues. Losses at the gene ends were 5 bases for V and 6 bases for J; bases not matched to a gene: 8. The chain's CDR3 is CASSRDSSGDTQYF. In DNA, the CDR3 is TGTGCCAGCAGTCGGGACAGTTCAGGCGATACGCAGTATTTT.

This clonotype was seen many times. J is TRBJ1-5 and V is TRBV7-8; 7 positions agree with TRBD1. This CDR3 comprises 15 residues. Germline V lookup: CDR1 SGHVS, CDR2 FQNEAQ. J was trimmed by 1 base and V by 5 bases; bases with no gene match: 5. CDR3 in amino acids: CASSPGGGSNQPQHF. CDR3 nucleotides: TGTGCCAGCAGCCCAGGGGGAGGGAGCAATCAGCCCCAGCATTTT. Based on the CDR3 plus reference TRBV7-8 and TRBJ1-5, the full variable domain is GAGVSQSPRYKVAKRGQDVALRCDPISGHVSLFWYQQALGQGPEFLTYFQNEAQLDKSGLPSDRFFAERPEGSVSTLKIQRTQQEDSAVYLCASSPGGGSNQPQHFGDGTRLSIL.

The chain is built from TRBV7-8 and TRBJ2-6; the match to TRBD1 covers 7 bases. The CDR3 runs 19 residues. Germline V gives CDR1 SGHVS, CDR2 FQNEAQ. V was clipped by 4 bases and J by 0 bases; unmatched bases: 12. The CDR3 protein is CASSYPLPGQISGANVLTF. The CDR3 region has the DNA TGTGCCAGCAGCTACCCCTTGCCGGGACAGATCTCTGGGGCCAACGTCCTGACTTTC.

This clonotype occurred many times. The chain is built from TRBV12-3 or TRBV12-4 and TRBJ1-1, with D perhaps matching TRBD1 (6 bases). This CDR3 is built from 16 residues. V was cut by 3 bases and J by 0 bases, with 14 bases left in between. The CDR3 nucleotides read TGTGCCAGCAGTTTGGACAGCTTATACATGAACACTGAAGCTTTCTTT. Translation: CASSLDSLYMNTEAFF.

The chain couples TRBV14 to TRBJ2-2; 11 positions match TRBD2. The CDR3 has 17 residues. Trimming removed 3 bases from V and 5 bases from J; junction bases left unmatched: 8. CDR1 SGHDN and CDR2 FVKESK come from the germline V gene. DNA of the CDR3: TGTGCCAGCAGCCATCTACCCGGACTAGCGGGTACCGGGGAGCTGTTTTTT. Its protein product is CASSHLPGLAGTGELFF.

The gene calls are TRBV20-1 and TRBJ2-1, with D possibly TRBD1 on 5 matching bases. Germline V gene sequence: CDR1 DFQATT, CDR2 SNEGSKA (reference sequence). Trimming took off 8 bases at V and 5 bases at J, with 19 bases between the two ends. This CDR3 contains 14 residues. The CDR3 DNA reads as TGCAGTACCCAGGCGAGACAGCTAAACAATGAGCAGTTCTTC. It translates to CSTQARQLNNEQFF.

The chain has TRBV30 and TRBJ1-2, with D perhaps matching TRBD1 (5 bases). The CDR3 has 12 amino acids. Trimming left V 2 bases short and J 7 bases short, with 11 bases between. CDR1 and CDR2 from the germline V gene are GTSNPN and SVGIG (reference sequence). DNA for the CDR3: TGTGCCTGGAGTATACAGGAGGCTGGCTACACCTTC. Translation gives CAWSIQEAGYTF.

This clonotype was counted ten times or more. The chain employs TRBV2 and TRBJ1-6; D is possibly TRBD1 (5 bases). Germline CDR1 is SNHLY and CDR2 is FYNNEI. V gave up 8 bases and J gave up 10 bases, with 21 bases separating them. The CDR3 loop spans 15 amino acids. The CDR3 sequence: CASFSRAFVDSPLHF. For the CDR3, the DNA is TGTGCCAGCTTTTCCAGGGCGTTTGTTGACTCACCCCTCCACTTT.